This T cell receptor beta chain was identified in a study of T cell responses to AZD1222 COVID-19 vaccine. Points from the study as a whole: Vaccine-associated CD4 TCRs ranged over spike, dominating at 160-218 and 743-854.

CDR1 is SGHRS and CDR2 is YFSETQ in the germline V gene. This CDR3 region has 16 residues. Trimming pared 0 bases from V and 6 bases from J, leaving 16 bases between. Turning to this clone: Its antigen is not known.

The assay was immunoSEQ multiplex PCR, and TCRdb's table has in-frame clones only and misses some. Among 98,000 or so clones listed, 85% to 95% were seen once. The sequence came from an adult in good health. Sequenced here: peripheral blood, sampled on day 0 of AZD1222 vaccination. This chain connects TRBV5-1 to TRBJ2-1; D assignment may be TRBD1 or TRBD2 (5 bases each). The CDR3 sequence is CASSLARRSRGNEQFF. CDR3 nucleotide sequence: TGCGCCAGCAGCTTGGCCCGGCGGTCGAGGGGCAATGAGCAGTTCTTC. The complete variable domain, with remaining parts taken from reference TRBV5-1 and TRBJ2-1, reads KAGVTQTPRYLIKTRGQQVTLSCSPISGHRSVSWYQQTPGQGLQFLFEYFSETQRNKGNFPGRFSGRQFSNSRSEMNVSTLELGDSALYLCASSLARRSRGNEQFFGPGTRLTVL.